Described below is a single T cell receptor (beta chain) sequence and its context. Measured with immunoSEQ multiplex PCR; TCRdb has only the in-frame clones, and not every one. Here the sample spans some 95,000 clones, 75% to 90% being singletons. The source of the sample is a study of OX40 agonist ivuxolimab in advanced cancers. At the level of the study: Two patients with cutaneous melanoma and one with hepatocellular carcinoma, three in total, showed partial responses.

Excluded were patients having autoimmune disease history or systemic immunosuppression. Blood sampling took place at baseline, cycle 4 day 1, and cycle 7 day 1. The specimen comprised CD4+ or CD8+ T cells sorted from blood, sampled in a trial of the OX40 agonist ivuxolimab. The TCR was taken from an adult with an advanced solid tumor such as melanoma, head and neck, liver or kidney cancer.

DNA for the CDR3: TGTGCCAGCAGCGTAGGGGCGGTGAGCACAGATACGCAGTATTTT. Translated, it gives CASSVGAVSTDTQYF. The chain carries TRBV9 and TRBJ2-3; D remains unclear. CDR1 is SGDLS, CDR2 YYNGEE, per germline. This CDR3 spans 15 amino acids. The V gene lost 0 bases and the J gene lost 0 bases, with 8 bases spanning the gap.